Each of the 9 T cell receptor beta chains below was sequenced from the same sample in a study of CD8+ T cells in alopecia areata. RNA was isolated and reverse transcribed to cDNA, the sequencing template. This table comes from immunoSEQ multiplex PCR, and its TCRdb copy is limited to in-frame clones, with some not included. The table has roughly 100,000 clones, around 59% seen once. The sequenced material came from CD4+ T cells sorted from blood. The source is a human donor in good health.

DNA for the CDR3: TGTGCCAGCAGTGAATCCCGGGACGGGACTAGCAATCAGCCCCAGCATTTT. Protein product: CASSESRDGTSNQPQHF. This chain connects TRBV25-1 to TRBJ1-5; perhaps TRBD1 as D (5 bases). CDR1 MGHDK and CDR2 SYGVNS come from the germline V gene. Trimming removed 1 base from V and 0 bases from J, with 13 bases in between. The CDR3 length is 17 residues.

The rearrangement joins TRBV5-1 to TRBJ2-1, with 7 positions matching TRBD2. Germline trimming cut 3 bases from V and 8 bases from J; bases unmatched to any gene: 20. The V gene's germline CDR1 is SGHRS and CDR2 YFSETQ. The CDR3 covers 18 residues. The CDR3 sequence is CASSSLDVGLVSRDEQFF. For the CDR3, the DNA is TGCGCCAGCAGCTCCCTAGACGTTGGACTAGTCTCCCGGGATGAGCAGTTCTTC.

The chain has TRBV4-2 and TRBJ2-3; perhaps TRBD2 as D (5 bases). V was shortened by 1 base and J by 0 bases, with 14 bases between the two germline ends. The CDR3 length is 17 residues. In germline, CDR1 is LGHNA, CDR2 YNFKEQ. The CDR3 DNA is TGTGCCAGCAGCCAAGTTCTTCTAGCATCTAGCACAGATACGCAGTATTTT. Protein: CASSQVLLASSTDTQYF.

J is TRBJ1-1 and V is TRBV6-1; 7 positions agree with TRBD1. Germline CDR1 is MNHNS and CDR2 is SASEGT. The CDR3 has 15 amino acids. Trimming at V came to 5 bases and at J to 5 bases, leaving 11 bases not matched to a gene. CDR3 protein: CASSRDRVTKTEAFF. The CDR3 nucleotides are TGTGCCAGCAGTCGCGACAGGGTGACGAAGACTGAAGCTTTCTTT.

This clone was seen a few times. V is TRBV19 and J is TRBJ1-1, with 7 bases identical to TRBD1. Germline V gives CDR1 LNHDA, CDR2 SQIVND (reference sequence). Unmatched junction bases numbered 4, after V lost 6 bases and J lost 0 bases. The CDR3 runs 14 residues. The CDR3 DNA follows: TGTGCCAGTAGAACGGACAGGATGAACACTGAAGCTTTCTTT. Translated: CASRTDRMNTEAFF.

This chain links TRBV6-5 with TRBJ2-7; D call uncertain. CDR3 length equals 15 residues. The V gene lost 2 bases and the J gene lost 0 bases, with 11 bases spanning the gap. Per the germline V gene, CDR1 is MNHEY and CDR2 is SVGAGI. CDR3 DNA sequence: TGTGCCAGCAGTTACGGGGATACTGGCTCCTACGAGCAGTACTTC. It codes for CASSYGDTGSYEQYF.

This chain uses TRBV29-1 with TRBJ1-1, with D unresolved. The CDR3 extends over 13 amino acids. Trimming cost V 6 bases and J 0 bases, with 11 bases left between them. The germline gives CDR1 SQVTM, CDR2 ANQGSEA. CDR3 protein: CSVRTTVNTEAFF. CDR3 DNA: TGCAGCGTAAGGACGACGGTGAACACTGAAGCTTTCTTT.

This clone was picked up a small number of times. The chain has TRBV20-1 and TRBJ1-2; 8 bases are a match to TRBD1. CDR1 is DFQATT, CDR2 SNEGSKA, per germline (reference sequence). There are 10 residues in the CDR3. V was pared by 6 bases and J by 8 bases, with 2 bases of the junction left unmatched. The CDR3 DNA reads as TGCAGTGCCGACAGGGGAGGCTACACCTTC. Its translation: CSADRGGYTF.

The chain links TRBV25-1 to TRBJ1-6; perhaps TRBD1 as D (6 bases). CDR1 and CDR2 (germline): MGHDK, SYGVNS. Trimming removed 8 bases at V and 9 bases at J, with 17 bases between. This CDR3 has 14 residues. CDR3 DNA: TGTGCCAGCGCATATTTGGGGGCGGGTTCACCCCTCCACTTT. The encoded protein is CASAYLGAGSPLHF.